A selection of T cell receptor beta chains follows, all from one sample in a study of cytomegalovirus exposure and HLA in healthy donors. Profiling relied on immunoSEQ multiplex PCR, and the TCRdb table lists in-frame clones only, not all of them. The sample shows some 100,000 clones, 60% to 85% of them seen only once. The sample was PBMCs. All receptors derive from a man over 45 in good health and CMV-seropositive. CDR3s include the opening cysteine and the closing phenylalanine or tryptophan. Each record gives: V gene, J gene, clone size, D gene, CDR3 DNA, CDR3 protein. D genes are given only for firm matches. The size entry is marked missing in some rows and otherwise reads once, few, many or a size class.

>TRBV6-1|TRBJ1-3|NA|NA
TGTGCCAGCTCTTACAGGGACTACGAAGGAAACACCATATATTTT
CASSYRDYEGNTIYF
>TRBV7-2|TRBJ2-7|NA|NA
TGTGCCAGCAGCTTAGTTCCGATAGCGAGACGGGGCGAGCAGTACTTC
CASSLVPIARRGEQYF
>TRBV4-1|TRBJ1-3|NA|NA
TGCGCCAGCAGCCAAATCCTCGTCTCTGGAAACACCATATATTTT
CASSQILVSGNTIYF
>TRBV4-2|TRBJ1-1|once|NA
TGTGCCAGCAGCCAAGATTCGTTCGGGAACACTGAAGCTTTCTTT
CASSQDSFGNTEAFF
>TRBV7-9|TRBJ2-7|few|NA
TGTGCCAGCAGCTTAGGTGCGGACTCCTACGAGCAGTACTTC
CASSLGADSYEQYF
>TRBV4-1|TRBJ1-3|NA|TRBD1
TGCGCCAGCAGCCTCCTGGGACAGGGGCTCTCTGGAAACACCATATATTTT
CASSLLGQGLSGNTIYF
>TRBV5-4|TRBJ1-2|NA|TRBD1
TGTGCCAGCAGCTTGTTCAGGATGGGACAGGACTATGGCTACACCTTC
CASSLFRMGQDYGYTF
>TRBV30|TRBJ2-1|NA|NA
TGTGCCTGGAGTTCTGGCGGGACCAATTACAATGAGCAGTTCTTC
CAWSSGGTNYNEQFF
>TRBV5-6|TRBJ1-3|NA|NA
TGTGCCAGCTCCCACCAGGGGCCTGGAAACACCATATATTTT
CASSHQGPGNTIYF
>TRBV18|TRBJ2-1|NA|NA
TGTGCCAGCTCACCAGTTAGGGGGATCAATGAGCAGTTCTTC
CASSPVRGINEQFF
>TRBV9|TRBJ1-1|NA|TRBD1
TGTGCCAGCAGCGTGGGGACAGTTGGGGGCACTGAAGCTTTCTTT
CASSVGTVGGTEAFF
>TRBV6-1|TRBJ2-7|once|NA
TGTGCCAGCATTGTTGGGACTTCCTCCTACGAGCAGTACTTC
CASIVGTSSYEQYF
>TRBV19|TRBJ2-3|NA|TRBD2
TGTGCCAGTAGTACCTCAGCGGGAGTTGTAACAGATACGCAGTATTTT
CASSTSAGVVTDTQYF
>TRBV10-3|TRBJ2-7|NA|TRBD2
TGTGCCATCACGAGCGGGGGGCGGGTTATCGAGCAGTACTTC
CAITSGGRVIEQYF
>TRBV5-3|TRBJ2-7|NA|NA
TGTGCCAGAAGCTGCCTGGCAGGTGCCCCTCGGGAGCAGTACTTC
CARSCLAGAPREQYF
>TRBV4-2|TRBJ1-5|NA|TRBD1
TGTGCCAGCAGCCCGGGACAGGGAAATCAGCCCCAGCATTTT
CASSPGQGNQPQHF
>TRBV28|TRBJ1-2|few|NA
TGTGCCAGCAGTTTGGCCCAGGGAACAGAAGGGGGCTACACCTTC
CASSLAQGTEGGYTF